The 17 T cell receptor beta chains presented below share a single source sample, sequenced in a study of shared clonotypes between healthy human individuals. Clones were sequenced by immunoSEQ multiplex PCR, and TCRdb holds only the in-frame ones, with some missing. Of over 2 million clones listed, 80% to 95% are singletons. Sequenced material: naive CD4+ T cells from PBMCs. Subset given: CD45RA+ positively selected. The receptors derive from a man aged 18 to 30 in good health. Some clones in this sample may be carry-over from other donors' samples.

This chain joins TRBV5-1 and TRBJ2-2; perhaps TRBD2 as D (6 bases). This CDR3 has 14 residues. Trimming shortened V by 7 bases and J by 2 bases, and 12 bases separated the two germline ends. Germline CDR1 SGHRS, CDR2 YFSETQ. The CDR3 is CASRGLPNTGELFF. CDR3 DNA: TGCGCCAGCCGGGGACTCCCAAACACCGGGGAGCTGTTTTTT.

The rearrangement joins TRBV18 to TRBJ2-2, with D unclear. CDR1 and CDR2 from the germline V gene are KGHSH and LQKENI. The CDR3 runs to 14 residues. V lost 11 bases and J 3 bases, leaving 16 bases between the germline ends. As DNA, the CDR3 is TGTGCCGGCCTCGACGACCGTTACACCGGGGAGCTGTTTTTT. Its protein is CAGLDDRYTGELFF.

This sequence joins TRBV28 and TRBJ2-7; D ambiguous. CDR3 length equals 13 residues. Germline V gene sequence: CDR1 MDHEN, CDR2 SYDVKM. Trimming stripped 2 bases from V and 6 bases from J, with 11 bases between. The CDR3 protein is CASSLVRSSEQYF. CDR3 bases: TGTGCCAGCAGTTTAGTCAGGTCTAGCGAGCAGTACTTC.

The rearrangement joins TRBV2 to TRBJ2-3; 15 bases are a match to TRBD2. The ends lost 5 bases at V and 4 bases at J; junction bases unmatched: 4. This CDR3 is 16 amino acids long. Germline V gives CDR1 SNHLY, CDR2 FYNNEI. The CDR3 here is CASSSRTSGRADTQYF. Written as DNA, the CDR3 is TGTGCCAGCAGTTCTCGGACTAGCGGGAGGGCAGATACGCAGTATTTT.

This chain links TRBV10-2 with TRBJ2-3; TRBD1 matches at 8 bases. Germline CDR1 is WSHSY and CDR2 is SAAADI. Losses at the gene ends were 2 bases for V and 0 bases for J; bases not matched to a gene: 4. This CDR3 contains 16 residues. The CDR3 is CASSEPRQGSTDTQYF. In nucleotides, the CDR3 is TGCGCCAGCAGTGAGCCGCGACAGGGGAGCACAGATACGCAGTATTTT.

The chain has TRBV28 and TRBJ2-3; TRBD1 or TRBD2 may be the D gene (5 bases each). V lost 7 bases, J lost 3 bases, and 17 bases lay in between. The CDR3 has 15 residues. Germline assignment: CDR1 MDHEN and CDR2 SYDVKM. CDR3 amino acids: CASTFLGEKTDTQYF. In DNA, the CDR3 is TGTGCCAGCACCTTCCTAGGGGAGAAAACAGATACGCAGTATTTT.

The J gene is TRBJ1-3, the V gene TRBV28; weak D call: TRBD1 (5 bases). Germline CDR1 reads MDHEN; CDR2 reads SYDVKM. The CDR3 loop spans 15 amino acids. V lost 6 bases to trimming and J lost 0 bases, with 12 bases between them. The CDR3 sequence is CASSPGTNSGNTIYF. DNA of the CDR3: TGTGCCAGCAGCCCAGGGACGAACTCTGGAAACACCATATATTTT.

The rearrangement joins TRBV29-1 to TRBJ2-3, with 8 bases aligning to TRBD1. Looked up from germline, CDR1 is SQVTM and CDR2 is ANQGSEA. Trimming took 3 bases from V and 1 from J; bases not matched to a gene: 9. This CDR3 region has 16 residues. The CDR3 reads CSVEPRTGLGTDTQYF. The CDR3 nucleotides are TGCAGCGTTGAGCCCAGGACAGGGCTTGGCACAGATACGCAGTATTTT.

The chain recombines TRBV10-3 with TRBJ1-5; the D is unclear. The germline V gene encodes CDR1 ENHRY and CDR2 SYGVKD. The CDR3 has 14 amino acids. V was pared by 0 bases and J by 3 bases, with 6 bases between. The CDR3 here is CAISESYDNQPQHF. As DNA, the CDR3 is TGTGCCATCAGTGAGTCCTACGACAATCAGCCCCAGCATTTT.

The rearrangement uses TRBV10-1 and TRBJ2-1; 7 positions agree with TRBD2. Germline loops: CDR1 WNHNN, CDR2 SYGVQD (reference sequence). The CDR3 spans 15 residues. V shed 6 bases, J shed 0 bases, and the junction held 5 bases outside the gene matches. The CDR3 loop is CASSPSGSSYNEQFF. The CDR3 coding sequence is TGCGCCAGCAGCCCTAGCGGAAGCTCCTACAATGAGCAGTTCTTC.

This chain joins TRBV7-9 and TRBJ2-7; possibly TRBD1 or TRBD2 for D (5 bases each). This CDR3 has 15 residues. Germline values: CDR1 SEHNR, CDR2 FQNEAQ (reference sequence). V gave up 5 bases and J gave up 3 bases, with 17 bases separating them. The CDR3 is CASSHARGSYYEQYF. The DNA for the CDR3 is TGTGCCAGCAGCCACGCCCGGGGCAGCTACTACGAGCAGTACTTC.

The rearrangement uses TRBV4-1 and TRBJ2-2; 7 bases map to TRBD1. The germline V gene has CDR1 MGHRA and CDR2 YSYEKL. This CDR3 contains 16 residues. Germline trimming cut 0 bases from V and 4 bases from J; bases unmatched to any gene: 5. This CDR3 reads CASSQETGIATGELFF. The CDR3 nucleotides read TGCGCCAGCAGCCAAGAGACAGGGATAGCCACCGGGGAGCTGTTTTTT.

This sequence joins TRBV11-1 and TRBJ2-5; TRBD2 matches at 8 bases. Per germline, CDR1 SGHAT and CDR2 FQDESV (reference sequence). The ends lost 0 bases at V and 7 bases at J; junction bases unmatched: 4. CDR3 length equals 14 residues. CDR3: CASSLASREVTQYF. The CDR3 coding sequence is TGTGCCAGCAGCTTAGCCTCGCGGGAGGTGACCCAGTACTTC.

The rearrangement links TRBV18 to TRBJ1-4, with D unresolved. CDR1 KGHSH and CDR2 LQKENI come from the germline V gene. The V end was cut by 3 bases, the J end by 7 bases, with 15 bases between. The CDR3 is 15 amino acids. The CDR3 nucleotides read TGTGCCAGCTCACCTCGCCCTAGAGAGAGTGAAAAACTGTTTTTT. Amino acids: CASSPRPRESEKLFF.

The rearrangement uses TRBV6-4 and TRBJ2-1, with 7 bases aligning to TRBD2. CDR3 length equals 15 residues. Per germline, CDR1 MRHNA and CDR2 SNTAGT. The V segment lost 3 bases and the J segment 10 bases; nucleotides outside the gene matches: 12. The CDR3 nucleotides are TGTGCCAGCAGTGAGTTCCGCGGGAGCAGTGCAGAGCAGTTCTTC. Encoded protein: CASSEFRGSSAEQFF.

On this clone itself: One end of the junction does not line up with germline, which may come from a read error. The rearrangement uses TRBV10-3 and TRBJ2-7, with D possibly being TRBD2 (6 bases). The CDR3 covers 14 residues. Germline values: CDR1 ENHRY, CDR2 SYGVKD. The CDR3 loop reads CAISVSGRDYEQYF. CDR3 in DNA: TGTGCCATCAGTGTTTCCGGGAGAGACTACGAACAGTACTTC.

This sequence joins TRBV18 and TRBJ2-7; either TRBD1 or TRBD2 may fit D (6 bases each). This CDR3 is 13 amino acids long. CDR1 KGHSH and CDR2 LQKENI come from the germline V gene. The V gene lost 5 bases and the J gene lost 3 bases, with 11 bases spanning the gap. CDR3 amino acids: CASSNGGIYEQYF. The DNA for the CDR3 is TGTGCCAGCTCAAACGGGGGCATCTACGAGCAGTACTTC. Full variable domain (missing parts from reference TRBV18 and TRBJ2-7): NAGVMQNPRHLVRRRGQEARLRCSPMKGHSHVYWYRQLPEEGLKFMVYLQKENIIDESGMPKERFSAEFPKEGPSILRIQQVVRGDSAAYFCASSNGGIYEQYFGPGTRLTVT.